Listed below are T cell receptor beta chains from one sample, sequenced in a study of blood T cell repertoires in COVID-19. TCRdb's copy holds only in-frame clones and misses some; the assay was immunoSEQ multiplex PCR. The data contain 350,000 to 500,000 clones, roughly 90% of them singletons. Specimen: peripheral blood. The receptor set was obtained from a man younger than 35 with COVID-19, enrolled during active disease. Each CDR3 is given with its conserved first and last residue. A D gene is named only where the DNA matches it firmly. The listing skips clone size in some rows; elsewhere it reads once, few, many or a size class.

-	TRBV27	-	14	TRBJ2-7	CASSNTGEVHEQYF	TGTGCCAGCAGCAACACGGGAGAGGTACACGAGCAGTACTTC
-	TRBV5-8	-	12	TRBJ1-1	CASNHRDREAFF	TGTGCCAGCAACCACAGGGATCGGGAAGCTTTCTTT
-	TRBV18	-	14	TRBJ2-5	CASSPNKGGETQYF	TGTGCCAGCTCACCAAATAAGGGAGGAGAGACCCAGTACTTC
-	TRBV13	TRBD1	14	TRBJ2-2	CASRRTGNTGELFF	TGTGCCAGCAGAAGGACAGGGAACACCGGGGAGCTGTTTTTT
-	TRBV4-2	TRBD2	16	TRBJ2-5	CASSQDSGQGGETQYF	TGTGCCAGCAGCCAAGATAGCGGGCAAGGCGGGGAGACCCAGTACTTC
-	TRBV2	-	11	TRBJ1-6	CASSVSSPLHF	TGTGCCAGCAGTGTTTCGTCCCCCCTCCACTTT
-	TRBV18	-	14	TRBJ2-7	CASSRGTGPSEQYF	TGTGCCAGCTCACGGGGGACTGGCCCAAGCGAGCAGTACTTC
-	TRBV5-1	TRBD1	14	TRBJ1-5	CASALTGGDQPQHF	TGCGCCAGCGCCTTGACAGGGGGCGACCAGCCCCAGCATTTT
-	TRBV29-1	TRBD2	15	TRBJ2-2	CSGRSLRGGPGELFF	TGCAGCGGGAGGTCATTGCGGGGGGGCCCCGGGGAGCTGTTTTTT
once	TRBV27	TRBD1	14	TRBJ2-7	CASSPRTGGNEQYF	TGTGCCAGCAGTCCAAGGACAGGGGGAAACGAGCAGTACTTC
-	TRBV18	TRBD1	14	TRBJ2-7	CASSPDRGSYEQYF	TGTGCCAGCTCACCAGACAGGGGGTCGTACGAGCAGTACTTC
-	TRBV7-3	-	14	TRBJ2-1	CASSQGGAYNEQFF	TGTGCCAGCAGCCAAGGAGGAGCCTACAATGAGCAGTTCTTC
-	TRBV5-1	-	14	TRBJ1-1	CASSLDGGSTEAFF	TGCGCCAGCAGCTTGGACGGGGGGAGCACTGAAGCTTTCTTT
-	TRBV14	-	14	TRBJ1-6	CASSQEWGPSPLHF	TGTGCCAGCAGCCAAGAATGGGGGCCCTCACCCCTCCACTTT
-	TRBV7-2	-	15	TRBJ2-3	CASSLARGGWDTQYF	TGTGCCAGCAGCTTAGCGCGGGGCGGATGGGATACGCAGTATTTT
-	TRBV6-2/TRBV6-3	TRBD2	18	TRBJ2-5	CASSGSQLAGGPRETQYF	TGTGCCAGCAGTGGCAGTCAACTAGCGGGGGGGCCTCGGGAGACCCAGTACTTC
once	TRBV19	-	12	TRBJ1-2	CASSIGGIGYTF	TGTGCCAGTAGTATAGGAGGGATTGGCTACACCTTC
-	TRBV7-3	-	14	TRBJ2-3	CASSSGSSADTQYF	TGTGCCAGCAGCTCAGGGTCGAGCGCAGATACGCAGTATTTT
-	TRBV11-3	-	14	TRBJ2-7	CASSWGTRSNEQYF	TGTGCCAGCAGCTGGGGGACTCGATCCAACGAGCAGTACTTC
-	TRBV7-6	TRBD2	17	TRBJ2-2	CASSLSYGGANTGELFF	TGTGCCAGCAGCTTAAGTTATGGGGGGGCGAACACCGGGGAGCTGTTTTTT
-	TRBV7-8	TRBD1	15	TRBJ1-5	CASSLPGQGAQPQHF	TGTGCCAGCAGCCTACCGGGACAGGGGGCTCAGCCCCAGCATTTT
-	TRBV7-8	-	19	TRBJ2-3	CASSLNRRIQGARKDTQYF	TGTGCCAGCAGCTTAAACCGTAGGATTCAGGGCGCGAGGAAAGATACGCAGTATTTT
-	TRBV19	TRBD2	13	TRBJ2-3	CASRGGGTDTQYF	TGTGCCAGCCGCGGGGGTGGGACAGATACGCAGTATTTT
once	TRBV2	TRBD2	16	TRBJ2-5	CASSGELAGGQETQYF	TGTGCCAGCAGTGGCGAACTAGCGGGGGGGCAAGAGACCCAGTACTTC
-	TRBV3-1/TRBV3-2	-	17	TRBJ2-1	CASSASDRRLGNNEQFF	TGTGCCAGCAGCGCCTCTGACCGGAGACTAGGAAACAATGAGCAGTTCTTC
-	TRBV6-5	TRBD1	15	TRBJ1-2	CASSQTGVPGYGYTF	TGTGCCAGCAGTCAAACAGGGGTACCGGGGTATGGCTACACCTTC
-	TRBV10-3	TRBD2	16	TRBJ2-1	CAISESGTSGYNEQFF	TGTGCCATCAGTGAGTCTGGGACTAGCGGCTACAATGAGCAGTTCTTC
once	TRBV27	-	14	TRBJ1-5	CASSPKGPDQPQHF	TGTGCCAGCAGCCCAAAGGGGCCCGATCAGCCCCAGCATTTT
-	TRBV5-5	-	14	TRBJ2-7	CASSLVSQAGEQYF	TGTGCCAGCAGCTTGGTATCTCAGGCCGGCGAGCAGTACTTC
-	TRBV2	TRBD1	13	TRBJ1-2	CASSPGTGYGYTF	TGTGCCAGCAGCCCCGGGACAGGGTATGGCTACACCTTC
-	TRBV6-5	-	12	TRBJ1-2	CASSYRGHGYTF	TGTGCCAGCAGTTACAGAGGCCATGGCTACACCTTC
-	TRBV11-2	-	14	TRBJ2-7	CASSLWSGSYEQYF	TGTGCCAGCAGCTTATGGTCGGGCTCCTACGAGCAGTACTTC
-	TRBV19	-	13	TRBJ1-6	CASFPGGNSPLHF	TGTGCCAGTTTCCCGGGGGGGAATTCACCCCTCCACTTT
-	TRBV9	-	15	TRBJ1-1	CASSVVVAENTEAFF	TGTGCCAGCAGCGTAGTCGTCGCAGAGAACACTGAAGCTTTCTTT
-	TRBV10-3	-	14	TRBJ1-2	CAISDERTNYGYTF	TGTGCCATCAGTGATGAGAGGACTAACTATGGCTACACCTTC
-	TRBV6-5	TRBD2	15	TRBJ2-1	CASSSRGTSGTEQFF	TGTGCCAGCAGTTCGAGAGGGACTAGCGGGACTGAGCAGTTCTTC
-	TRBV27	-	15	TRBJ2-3	CASSLGPGSTDTQYF	TGTGCCAGCAGTTTAGGGCCAGGGAGCACAGATACGCAGTATTTT
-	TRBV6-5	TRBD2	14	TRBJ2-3	CASKLAGGSDTQYF	TGTGCCAGTAAACTAGCGGGGGGGTCAGATACGCAGTATTTT
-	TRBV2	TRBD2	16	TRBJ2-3	CASSEWRTRSTDTQYF	TGTGCCAGCAGTGAATGGAGGACTAGAAGCACAGATACGCAGTATTTT
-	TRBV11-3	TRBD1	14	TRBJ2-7	CASSVRDRPGEQYF	TGTGCCAGCAGCGTCAGGGACAGACCGGGCGAGCAGTACTTC
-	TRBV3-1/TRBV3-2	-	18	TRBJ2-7	CASSLSRVQTRDHYEQYF	TGTGCCAGCAGCCTATCCCGAGTTCAGACCAGGGATCACTACGAGCAGTACTTC
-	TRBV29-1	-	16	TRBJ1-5	CSVDAGQKVSNQPQHF	TGCAGCGTTGATGCAGGGCAAAAGGTTAGCAATCAGCCCCAGCATTTT
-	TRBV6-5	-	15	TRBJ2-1	CAITRVPYSYNEQFF	TGTGCCATAACCAGGGTACCCTATTCCTACAATGAGCAGTTCTTC
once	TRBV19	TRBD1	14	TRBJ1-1	CASRTGTLNTEAFF	TGTGCCAGTAGGACAGGGACATTGAACACTGAAGCTTTCTTT
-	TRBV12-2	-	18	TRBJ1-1	CASRLGGQALPNLAEAFF	TGTGCAAGTCGCTTAGGGGGGCAGGCTTTACCCAATTTGGCTGAAGCTTTCTTT
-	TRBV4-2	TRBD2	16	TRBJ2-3	CASSLHGTSGADTQYF	TGTGCCAGCAGCCTCCACGGGACTAGCGGAGCAGATACGCAGTATTTT
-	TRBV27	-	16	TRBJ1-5	CASSFRGPEGNQPQHF	TGTGCCAGCAGTTTCAGGGGCCCCGAGGGGAATCAGCCCCAGCATTTT
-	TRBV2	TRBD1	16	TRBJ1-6	CASRGGQGAYNSPLHF	TGTGCCAGCAGGGGAGGACAGGGGGCCTATAATTCACCCCTCCACTTT
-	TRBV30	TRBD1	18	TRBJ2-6	CAWRPAGGITSGANVLTF	TGTGCCTGGAGGCCCGCAGGGGGCATTACTTCTGGGGCCAACGTCCTGACTTTC